A selection of T cell receptor beta chains follows, all from one sample in a study of metastatic and nonmetastatic thyroid tumors. Using MiXCR, TCRdb reanalyzed the PCR reads. The sample carries about 40,000 clones, over 10% recorded once. The sample comprised blood. The receptors stem from a female donor with papillary thyroid cancer or a benign thyroid nodule (not recorded which). Some clones in this sample may be carry-over from other donors' samples. The CDR3 runs from the conserved cysteine through the conserved F or W. A D gene is named only where the DNA matches it firmly. Expanded clones get a size class; other rows say once, few or many, or leave the size out.

.	many	TRBV20-1	TRBJ2-5	CSAVEGEETQYF	TGCAGTGCTGTGGAGGGAGAAGAGACCCAGTACTTC
.	many	TRBV3-1	TRBJ2-1	CASSPSLWAGLPHEQFF	TGTGCCAGCAGCCCGTCCCTCTGGGCGGGTCTCCCCCATGAGCAGTTCTTC
.	few	TRBV6-1	TRBJ1-1	CASSDIPGVSEAFF	TGTGCCAGCAGTGATATACCCGGGGTCTCTGAAGCTTTCTTT
.	few	TRBV28	TRBJ2-1	CASSLSPKKFF	TGTGCCAGCAGCCTTAGTCCCAAAAAGTTCTTC
TRBD2	many	TRBV6-1	TRBJ2-1	CASSDGAGGNNEQFF	TGTGCCAGCAGTGACGGGGCGGGAGGGAACAATGAGCAGTTCTTC
.	many	TRBV9	TRBJ2-7	CASSVEGSLGEQYF	TGTGCCAGCAGCGTAGAGGGCTCTCTGGGTGAGCAGTACTTC
TRBD2	many	TRBV4-2	TRBJ2-7	CASSLRLAGGGGDYEQYF	TGTGCCAGCAGCCTTAGACTAGCGGGAGGGGGGGGAGACTACGAGCAGTACTTC
.	many	TRBV19	TRBJ1-3	CASSIGRLISGNTIYF	TGTGCCAGTAGTATTGGGAGGCTAATCTCTGGAAACACCATATATTTT
.	.	TRBV11-3	TRBJ1-1	CASSSHRVTEAFF	TGTGCCAGCAGCTCCCACAGGGTAACTGAAGCTTTCTTT
TRBD1	many	TRBV20-1	TRBJ1-1	CSAREAGGTEAFF	TGCAGTGCTAGAGAGGCAGGGGGCACTGAAGCTTTCTTT
.	many	TRBV10-3	TRBJ1-1	CAIRSPAENTEAFF	TGTGCCATCAGATCCCCTGCAGAGAACACTGAAGCTTTCTTT
.	many	TRBV9	TRBJ1-5	CASSGGHLNQPQHF	TGTGCCAGCAGCGGGGGACACCTAAATCAGCCCCAGCATTTT
.	medium-sized	TRBV11-2	TRBJ2-3	CASSPGELVKDTQYF	TGTGCCAGCAGCCCCGGGGAACTCGTGAAGGATACGCAGTATTTT
TRBD2	.	TRBV4-1	TRBJ2-2	CASSPLYSGRAGTVELLF	TGCGCCAGCAGCCCCTTATATAGCGGGAGGGCCGGCACCGTGGAGCTGCTTTTT
.	many	TRBV7-3	TRBJ1-4	CARPRGPTPINEKLFF	TGTGCCAGACCTCGAGGGCCGACTCCGATTAATGAAAAACTGTTTTTT
TRBD2	many	TRBV11-2	TRBJ2-3	CASSPGTITDTQYF	TGTGCCAGCAGCCCAGGGACTATCACAGATACGCAGTATTTT
TRBD1	many	TRBV6-1	TRBJ2-1	CASRKKGRGITNEQFF	TGTGCCAGCAGGAAGAAGGGCAGGGGGATCACCAATGAGCAGTTCTTC